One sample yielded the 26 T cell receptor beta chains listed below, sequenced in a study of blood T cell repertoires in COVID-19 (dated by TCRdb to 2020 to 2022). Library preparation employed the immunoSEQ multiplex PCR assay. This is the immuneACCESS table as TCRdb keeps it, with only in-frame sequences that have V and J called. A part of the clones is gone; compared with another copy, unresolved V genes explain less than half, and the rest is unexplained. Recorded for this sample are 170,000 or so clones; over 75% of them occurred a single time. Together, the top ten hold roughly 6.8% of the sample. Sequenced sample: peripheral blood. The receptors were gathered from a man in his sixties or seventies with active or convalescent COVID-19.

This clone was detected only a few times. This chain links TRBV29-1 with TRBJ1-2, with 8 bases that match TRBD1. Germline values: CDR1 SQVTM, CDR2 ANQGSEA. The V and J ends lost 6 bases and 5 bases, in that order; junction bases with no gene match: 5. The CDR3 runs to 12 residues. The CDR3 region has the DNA TGCAGCGTCGCCGACAGGGGATATGGCTACACCTTC. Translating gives CSVADRGYGYTF. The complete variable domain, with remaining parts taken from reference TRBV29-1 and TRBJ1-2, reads SAVISQKPSRDICQRGTSLTIQCQVDSQVTMMFWYRQQPGQSLTLIATANQGSEATYESGFVIDKFPISRPNLTFSTLTVSNMSPEDSSIYLCSVADRGYGYTFGSGTRLTVV.

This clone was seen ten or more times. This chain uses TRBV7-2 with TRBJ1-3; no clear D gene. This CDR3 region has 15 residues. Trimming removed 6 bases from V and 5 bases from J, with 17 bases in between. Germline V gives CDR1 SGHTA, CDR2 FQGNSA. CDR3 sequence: CASSPFPRGRNTIYF. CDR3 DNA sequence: TGTGCCAGCAGTCCATTCCCTCGAGGGAGAAACACCATATATTTT.

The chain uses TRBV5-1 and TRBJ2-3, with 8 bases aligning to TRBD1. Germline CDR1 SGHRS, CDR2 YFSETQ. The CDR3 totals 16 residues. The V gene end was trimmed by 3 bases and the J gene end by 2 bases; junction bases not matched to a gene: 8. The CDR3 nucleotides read TGCGCCAGCAGCTCCGGACAGGGTTCGACCACAGATACGCAGTATTTT. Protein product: CASSSGQGSTTDTQYF.

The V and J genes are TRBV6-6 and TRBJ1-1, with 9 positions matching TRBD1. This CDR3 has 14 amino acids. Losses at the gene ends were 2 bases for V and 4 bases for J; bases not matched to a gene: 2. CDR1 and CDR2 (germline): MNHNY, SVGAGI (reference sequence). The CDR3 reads CASSYVGQGTEAFF. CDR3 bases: TGTGCCAGCAGTTACGTGGGACAGGGCACTGAAGCTTTCTTT.

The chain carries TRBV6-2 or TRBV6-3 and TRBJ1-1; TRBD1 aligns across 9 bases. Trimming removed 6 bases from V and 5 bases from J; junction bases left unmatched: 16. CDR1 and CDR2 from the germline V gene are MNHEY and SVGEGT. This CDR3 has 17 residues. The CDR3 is CASSRATQQGALTEAFF. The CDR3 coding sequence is TGTGCCAGCAGCCGCGCGACTCAACAGGGGGCTTTAACTGAAGCTTTCTTT.

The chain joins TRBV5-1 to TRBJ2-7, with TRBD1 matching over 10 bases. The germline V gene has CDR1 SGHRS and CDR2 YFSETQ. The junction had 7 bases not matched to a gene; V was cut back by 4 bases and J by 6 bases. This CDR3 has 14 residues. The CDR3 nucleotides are TGCGCCAGCAGCCTAGGACAGGGGGTCGGCGAGCAGTACTTC. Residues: CASSLGQGVGEQYF. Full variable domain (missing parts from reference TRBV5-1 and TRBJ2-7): KAGVTQTPRYLIKTRGQQVTLSCSPISGHRSVSWYQQTPGQGLQFLFEYFSETQRNKGNFPGRFSGRQFSNSRSEMNVSTLELGDSALYLCASSLGQGVGEQYFGPGTRLTVT.

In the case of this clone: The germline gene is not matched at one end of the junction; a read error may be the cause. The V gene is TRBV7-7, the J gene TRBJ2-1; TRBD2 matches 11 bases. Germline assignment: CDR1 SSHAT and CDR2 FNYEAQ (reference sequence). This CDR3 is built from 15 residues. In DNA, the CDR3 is TGTGCTAGCAGCTTAACTAGCGGGAGCGTCGATGAGCAGTTCTTC. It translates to CASSLTSGSVDEQFF.

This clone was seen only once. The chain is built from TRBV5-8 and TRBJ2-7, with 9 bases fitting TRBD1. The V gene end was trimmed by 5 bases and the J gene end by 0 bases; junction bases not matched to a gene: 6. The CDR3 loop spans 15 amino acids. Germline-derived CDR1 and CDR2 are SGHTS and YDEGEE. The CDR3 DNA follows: TGTGCCAGCAGGTCGCCGGGACAGGGCTCCTACGAGCAGTACTTC. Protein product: CASRSPGQGSYEQYF.

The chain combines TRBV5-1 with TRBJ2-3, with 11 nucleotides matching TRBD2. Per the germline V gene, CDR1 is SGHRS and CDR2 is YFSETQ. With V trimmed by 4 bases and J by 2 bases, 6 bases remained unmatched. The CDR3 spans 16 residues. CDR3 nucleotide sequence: TGCGCCAGCAGCCTAACGACTAGCGGGATCACAGATACGCAGTATTTT. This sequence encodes CASSLTTSGITDTQYF. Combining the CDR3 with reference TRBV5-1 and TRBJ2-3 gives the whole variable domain KAGVTQTPRYLIKTRGQQVTLSCSPISGHRSVSWYQQTPGQGLQFLFEYFSETQRNKGNFPGRFSGRQFSNSRSEMNVSTLELGDSALYLCASSLTTSGITDTQYFGPGTRLTVL.

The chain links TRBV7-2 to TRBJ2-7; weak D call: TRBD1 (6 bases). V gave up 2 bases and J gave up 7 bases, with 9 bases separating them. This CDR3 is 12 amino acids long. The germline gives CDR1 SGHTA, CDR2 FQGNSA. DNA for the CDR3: TGTGCCAGCAGCTTACAGGGGTTTGAGCAGTACTTC. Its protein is CASSLQGFEQYF.

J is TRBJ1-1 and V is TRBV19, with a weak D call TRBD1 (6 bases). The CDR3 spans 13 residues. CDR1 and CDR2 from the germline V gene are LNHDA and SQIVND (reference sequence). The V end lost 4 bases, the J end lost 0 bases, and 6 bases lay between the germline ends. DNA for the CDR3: TGTGCCAGTAGTAGGACAGTGAACACTGAAGCTTTCTTT. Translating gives CASSRTVNTEAFF.

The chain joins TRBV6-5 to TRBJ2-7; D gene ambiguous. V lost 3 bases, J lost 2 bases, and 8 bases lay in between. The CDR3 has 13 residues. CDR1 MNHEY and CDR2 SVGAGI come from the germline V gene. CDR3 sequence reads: CASSYGVTYEQYF. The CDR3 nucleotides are TGTGCCAGCAGTTATGGAGTAACCTACGAGCAGTACTTC.

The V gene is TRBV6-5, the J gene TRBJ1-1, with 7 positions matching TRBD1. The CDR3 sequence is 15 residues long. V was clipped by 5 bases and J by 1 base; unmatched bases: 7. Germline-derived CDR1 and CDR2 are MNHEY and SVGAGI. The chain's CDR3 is CASSTPGQTNTEAFF. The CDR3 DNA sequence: TGTGCCAGCAGTACGCCGGGACAGACGAACACTGAAGCTTTCTTT.

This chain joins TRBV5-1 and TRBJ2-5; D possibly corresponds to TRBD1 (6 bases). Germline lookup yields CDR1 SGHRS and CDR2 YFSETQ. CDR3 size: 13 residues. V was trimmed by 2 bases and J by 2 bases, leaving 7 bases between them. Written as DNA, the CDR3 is TGCGCCAGCAGCTTCACAGGGCAAGAGACCCAGTACTTC. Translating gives CASSFTGQETQYF. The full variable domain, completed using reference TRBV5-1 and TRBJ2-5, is KAGVTQTPRYLIKTRGQQVTLSCSPISGHRSVSWYQQTPGQGLQFLFEYFSETQRNKGNFPGRFSGRQFSNSRSEMNVSTLELGDSALYLCASSFTGQETQYFGPGTRLLVL.

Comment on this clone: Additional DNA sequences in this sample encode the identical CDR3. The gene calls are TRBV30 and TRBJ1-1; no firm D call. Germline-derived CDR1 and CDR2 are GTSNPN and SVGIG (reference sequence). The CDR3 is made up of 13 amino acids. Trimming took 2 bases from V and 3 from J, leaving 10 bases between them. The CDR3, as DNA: TGTGCCTGGAGTAGGAACCGGGACACTGAAGCTTTCTTT. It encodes CAWSRNRDTEAFF.

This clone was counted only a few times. CDR3 in DNA: TGTGCCAGCAGCGGTCCAGGAGGGGGCAGTAGGAATGAGCAGTTCTTC. This sequence encodes CASSGPGGGSRNEQFF. The J gene is TRBJ2-1, the V gene TRBV7-8; tentatively, D is TRBD1 (7 bases). V was cut by 5 bases and J by 7 bases, with 21 bases left in between. Germline V lookup: CDR1 SGHVS, CDR2 FQNEAQ. This CDR3 comprises 16 residues.

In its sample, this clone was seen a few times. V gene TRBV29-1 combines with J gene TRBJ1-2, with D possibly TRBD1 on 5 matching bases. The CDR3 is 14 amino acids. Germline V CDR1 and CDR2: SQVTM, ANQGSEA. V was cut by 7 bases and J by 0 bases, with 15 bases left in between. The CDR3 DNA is TGCAGCGCGTGGGGGGAGTCCTCTAACTATGGCTACACCTTC. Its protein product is CSAWGESSNYGYTF.

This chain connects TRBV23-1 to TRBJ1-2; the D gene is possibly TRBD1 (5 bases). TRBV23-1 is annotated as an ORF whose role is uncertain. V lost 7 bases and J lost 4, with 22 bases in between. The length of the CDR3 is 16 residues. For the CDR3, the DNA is TGCGCCAGCACCATCTCGAGGAGGGGCTGGAGCTATGGCTACACCTTC. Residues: CASTISRRGWSYGYTF.

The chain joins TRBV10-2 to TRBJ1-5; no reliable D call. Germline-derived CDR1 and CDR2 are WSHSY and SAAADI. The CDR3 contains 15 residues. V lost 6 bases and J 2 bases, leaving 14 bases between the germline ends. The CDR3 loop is CASRVRPGGNQPQHF. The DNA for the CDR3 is TGCGCCAGCAGAGTAAGACCGGGTGGCAATCAGCCCCAGCATTTT.

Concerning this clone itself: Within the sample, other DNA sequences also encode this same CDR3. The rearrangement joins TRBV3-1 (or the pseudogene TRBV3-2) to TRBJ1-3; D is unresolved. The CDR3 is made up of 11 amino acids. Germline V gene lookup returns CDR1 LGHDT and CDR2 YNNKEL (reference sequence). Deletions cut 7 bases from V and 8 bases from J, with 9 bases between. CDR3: CASTSGDTIYF. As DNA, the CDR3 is TGTGCCAGCACATCCGGGGACACCATATATTTT.

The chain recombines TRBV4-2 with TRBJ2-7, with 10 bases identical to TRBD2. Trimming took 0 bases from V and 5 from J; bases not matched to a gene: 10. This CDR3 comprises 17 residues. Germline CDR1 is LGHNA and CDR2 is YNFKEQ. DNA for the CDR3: TGTGCCAGCAGCCAAGATCCTCTAGCGGGAGTGTCCCACGAGCAGTACTTC. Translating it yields CASSQDPLAGVSHEQYF.

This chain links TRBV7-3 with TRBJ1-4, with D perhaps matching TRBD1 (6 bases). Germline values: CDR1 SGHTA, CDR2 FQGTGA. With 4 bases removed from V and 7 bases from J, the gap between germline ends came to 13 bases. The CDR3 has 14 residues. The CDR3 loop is CASSSQGRGEKLFF. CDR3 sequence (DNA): TGTGCCAGCAGCTCGCAGGGGAGAGGTGAAAAACTGTTTTTT.

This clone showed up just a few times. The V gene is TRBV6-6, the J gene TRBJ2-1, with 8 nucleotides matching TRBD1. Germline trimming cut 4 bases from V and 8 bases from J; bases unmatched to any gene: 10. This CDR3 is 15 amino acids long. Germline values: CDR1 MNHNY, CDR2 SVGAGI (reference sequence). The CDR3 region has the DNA TGTGCCAGCAGTTTCCCACGAGGACAGGGCGATGAGCAGTTCTTC. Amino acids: CASSFPRGQGDEQFF.

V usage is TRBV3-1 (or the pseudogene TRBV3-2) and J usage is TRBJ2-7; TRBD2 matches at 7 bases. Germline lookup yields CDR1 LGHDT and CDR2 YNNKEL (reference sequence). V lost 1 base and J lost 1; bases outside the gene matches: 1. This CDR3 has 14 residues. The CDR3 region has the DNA TGTGCCAGCAGCCAAGCCGGGGGGTCCTACGAGCAGTACTTC. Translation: CASSQAGGSYEQYF.

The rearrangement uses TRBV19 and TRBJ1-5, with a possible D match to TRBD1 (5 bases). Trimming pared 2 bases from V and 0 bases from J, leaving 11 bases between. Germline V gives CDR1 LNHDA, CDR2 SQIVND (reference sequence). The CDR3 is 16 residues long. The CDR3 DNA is TGTGCCAGTAGTATAACAGGAGGGTATAGCAATCAGCCCCAGCATTTT. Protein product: CASSITGGYSNQPQHF.

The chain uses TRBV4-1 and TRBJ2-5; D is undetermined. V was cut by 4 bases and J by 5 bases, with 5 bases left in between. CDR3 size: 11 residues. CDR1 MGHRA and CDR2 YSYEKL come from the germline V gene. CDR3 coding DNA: TGCGCCAGCAGCCCCGGGGAGACCCAGTACTTC. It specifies CASSPGETQYF.